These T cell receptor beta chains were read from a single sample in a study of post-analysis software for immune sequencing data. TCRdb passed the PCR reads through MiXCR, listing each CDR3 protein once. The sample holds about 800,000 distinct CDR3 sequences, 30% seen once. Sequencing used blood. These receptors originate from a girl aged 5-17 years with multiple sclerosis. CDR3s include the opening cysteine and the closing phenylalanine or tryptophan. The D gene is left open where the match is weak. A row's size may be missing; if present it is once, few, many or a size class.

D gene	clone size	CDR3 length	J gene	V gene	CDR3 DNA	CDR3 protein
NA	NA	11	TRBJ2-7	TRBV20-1	TGCAGTGTGGACAGTGCTAACGAGCAGTACTTC	CSVDSANEQYF
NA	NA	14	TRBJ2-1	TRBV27	TGTGCCAGCAGTCGGACAGCCTCCTACAATGAGCAGTTCTTC	CASSRTASYNEQFF
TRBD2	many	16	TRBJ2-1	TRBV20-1	TGCAGTGCGAAACCGACTAGCGGTCCAGTCTACAATGAGCAGTTCTTC	CSAKPTSGPVYNEQFF
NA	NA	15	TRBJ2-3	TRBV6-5	TGTGCCAGCAGTTACTGGCCGCCACGGGCGGATACGCAGTATTTT	CASSYWPPRADTQYF
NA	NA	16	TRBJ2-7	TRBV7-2	TGTGCCAGCAGCTTAAGAGGAGGCAGGGCACCCTACGAGCAGTACTTC	CASSLRGGRAPYEQYF
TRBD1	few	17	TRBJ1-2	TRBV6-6	TGTGCCAGCAGCCCTCGAGAGACAGGGTACGAGAGATATGGCTACACCTTC	CASSPRETGYERYGYTF
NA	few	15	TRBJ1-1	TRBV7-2	TGTGCCAGCAGCTTAGTACAGGGATCGAACACTGAAGCTTTCTTT	CASSLVQGSNTEAFF
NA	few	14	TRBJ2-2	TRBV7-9	TGTGCCAGCACCCGGGGAGAATTTACCGGGGAGCTGTTTTTT	CASTRGEFTGELFF
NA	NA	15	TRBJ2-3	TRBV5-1	TGCGCCAGCAGCTTAGGGTCCCTCAGCACAGATACGCAGTATTTT	CASSLGSLSTDTQYF
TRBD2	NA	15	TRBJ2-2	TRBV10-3	TGTGCCATCAGCCCCTCTTCCGGGGGGACCGGGGAGCTGTTTTTT	CAISPSSGGTGELFF
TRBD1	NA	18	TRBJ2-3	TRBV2	TGTGCCAGCAGTGTTTGGTTTTTTGTTCAGGGGGACACAGATACGCAGTATTTT	CASSVWFFVQGDTDTQYF
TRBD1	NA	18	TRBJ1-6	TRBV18	TGTGCCAGCTCACCACTCGACGGACAGGGGGCTTGGAATTCACCCCTCCACTTT	CASSPLDGQGAWNSPLHF
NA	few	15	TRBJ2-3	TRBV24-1	TGTGCCACCAGTGATTTGGGCAGGGGCACAGATACGCAGTATTTT	CATSDLGRGTDTQYF
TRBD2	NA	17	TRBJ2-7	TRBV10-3	TGTGCCATCAGTGTTAGCGGGGGGGAAATAAGGTCCTACGAGCAGTACTTC	CAISVSGGEIRSYEQYF
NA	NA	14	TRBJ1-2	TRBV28	TGTGCCAGCAGTTTCCCCCCCGCAGGCTATGGCTACACCTTC	CASSFPPAGYGYTF
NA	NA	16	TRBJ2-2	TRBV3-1	TGTGCCAGCAGCCAAGATCAGGGAATTGACACCGGGGAGCTGTTTTTT	CASSQDQGIDTGELFF
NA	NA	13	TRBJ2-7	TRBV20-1	TGCAGTTCAATCGGACACTCCCCCTACGAGCAGTACTTC	CSSIGHSPYEQYF
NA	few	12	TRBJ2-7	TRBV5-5	TGTGCCGGCAGCTTGAGGGGGGGCGAGCAGTACTTC	CAGSLRGGEQYF
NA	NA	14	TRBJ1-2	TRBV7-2	TGTGCCAGCAACCTGGGGGAGCGAGTAAGAGGCTACACCTTC	CASNLGERVRGYTF
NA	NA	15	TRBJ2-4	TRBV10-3	TGTGCCATCAGTGAGTCGAGGGGAGCCAAAAACATTCAGTACTTC	CAISESRGAKNIQYF
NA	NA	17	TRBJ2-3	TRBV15	TGTGCCACCAGCCCTGAAGGGCAGGGGGGGGGCACAGATACGCAGTATTTT	CATSPEGQGGGTDTQYF
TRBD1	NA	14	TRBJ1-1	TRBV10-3	TGTGCCACCACAGGGGGCTCGGGAAACACTGAAGCTTTCTTT	CATTGGSGNTEAFF
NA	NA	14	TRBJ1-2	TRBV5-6	TGTGCCAGCAGCTTGCGTCGGGGGCAAGATGGCTACACCTTC	CASSLRRGQDGYTF
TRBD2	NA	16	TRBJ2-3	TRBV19	TGTGCCAGTAGTTCCTCACTAGCGGGAGTTCGCGATACGCAGTATTTT	CASSSSLAGVRDTQYF
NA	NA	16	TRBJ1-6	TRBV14	TGTGCCAGCAGCCAAGATATCCGCGCTCGAGATTCACCCCTCCACTTT	CASSQDIRARDSPLHF
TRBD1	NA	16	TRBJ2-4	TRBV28	TGTGCCAGTCGGGACCTTCTGGGACAGGGGGAAAACATTCAGTACTTC	CASRDLLGQGENIQYF
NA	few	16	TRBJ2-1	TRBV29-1	TGCAGCGTAGAACACCCCGACGGATACTCCTACAATGAGCAGTTCTTC	CSVEHPDGYSYNEQFF
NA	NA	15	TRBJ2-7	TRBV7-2	TGTGCCAGCAGCGCTATTAGGACGGCACGGGACGAGCAGTACTTC	CASSAIRTARDEQYF
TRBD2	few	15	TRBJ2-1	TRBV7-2	TGTGCCAGCAGCTTACAGAGCGGGAGAAACAATGAGCAGTTCTTC	CASSLQSGRNNEQFF
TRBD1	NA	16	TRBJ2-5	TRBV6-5	TGTGGCAGCAGCACTGGACAGGGTCGGTTGGGAGAGACCCAGTACTTC	CGSSTGQGRLGETQYF
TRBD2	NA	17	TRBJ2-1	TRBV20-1	TGCAGTGCTGGGGATCTAGCGGGTTGGAGCCCCTACAATGAGCAGTTCTTC	CSAGDLAGWSPYNEQFF
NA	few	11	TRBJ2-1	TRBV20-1	TGCAGTGCTAGAGCACGAGATGAGCAGTTCTTC	CSARARDEQFF
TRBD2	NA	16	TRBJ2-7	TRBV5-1	TGCGCCAGCAGCCCGGGACTAGCGGGAGTTACCTACGAGCAGTACTTC	CASSPGLAGVTYEQYF
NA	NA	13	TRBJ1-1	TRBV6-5	TGTGCCACCCGCCGGGGCTTGAACACTGAAGCTTTCTTT	CATRRGLNTEAFF
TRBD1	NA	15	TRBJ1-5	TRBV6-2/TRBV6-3	TGTGCCAGCAGTTCCCACTGGGACAGGGATCAGCCCCAGCATTTT	CASSSHWDRDQPQHF
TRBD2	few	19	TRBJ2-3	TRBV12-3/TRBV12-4	TGTGCCAGCAGTTTAGCTGGGGAGCTAGCGGGAGGGCCAACAGATACGCAGTATTTT	CASSLAGELAGGPTDTQYF
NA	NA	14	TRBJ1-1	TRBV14	TGTGCCAGCAGCCGACATGGGGGAGTCGCTGAAGCTTTCTTT	CASSRHGGVAEAFF
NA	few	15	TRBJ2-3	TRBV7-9	TGTGCCAGCAGCTCCTGGATGGAGCCCACAGATACGCAGTATTTT	CASSSWMEPTDTQYF
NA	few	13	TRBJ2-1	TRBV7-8	TGTGCCAGCACCCCGGAACAACACAATGAACAGTTCTTC	CASTPEQHNEQFF
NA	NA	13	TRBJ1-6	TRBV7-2	TGTGCCAGCAGCTCCATTCGTAATTCACCCCTCCACTTT	CASSSIRNSPLHF
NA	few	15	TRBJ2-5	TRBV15	TGTGCCACCAGCGCTGAGGCAAGCTACCGAGAGACCCAGTACTTC	CATSAEASYRETQYF
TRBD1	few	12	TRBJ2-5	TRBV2	TGTGCCAGACAGGACAGGGGAGAGACCCAGTACTTC	CARQDRGETQYF
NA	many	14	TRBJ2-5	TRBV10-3	TGTGCCATCAGACCGGGGGACGGAGGAGAGACCCAGTACTTC	CAIRPGDGGETQYF
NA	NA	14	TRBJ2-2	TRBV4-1	TGCGCCAGCAGCCATTCTGGCGGCACCGGGGAGCTGTTTTTT	CASSHSGGTGELFF
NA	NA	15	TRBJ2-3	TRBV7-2	TGTGCCAGCAGCGCCCGGCGGGGAGGGACAGATTCGCAGTATTTT	CASSARRGGTDSQYF
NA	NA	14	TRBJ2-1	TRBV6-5	TGTGCCAGCAGTTCCGCTACCAGGACTATCCGCCAGTTCTTC	CASSSATRTIRQFF
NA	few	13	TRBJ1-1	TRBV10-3	TGTGCCATCAGTATTGACCCCGGGGCTGAAGCTTTCTTT	CAISIDPGAEAFF
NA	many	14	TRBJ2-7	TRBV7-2	TGTGCCAGCAGCTTAGCTGTAGCCTCCTACGAGCAGTACTTC	CASSLAVASYEQYF
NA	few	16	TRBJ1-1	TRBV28	TGTGCCAGCAGCAACAATCCGGGCAAGGGCCCCACTGAAGCTTTCTTT	CASSNNPGKGPTEAFF
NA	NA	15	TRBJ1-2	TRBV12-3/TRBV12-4	TGTGCCAGCAGTTTAACCGGGACCGGGCACTATGGCTACACCTTC	CASSLTGTGHYGYTF
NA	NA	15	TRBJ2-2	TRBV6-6	TGTGCCAGCAGTTACGTTCCCAGTAGCACCGGGGAGCTGTTTTTT	CASSYVPSSTGELFF
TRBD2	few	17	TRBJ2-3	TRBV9	TGTGCCAGCAGCGTAGATACTAGCGGGGATGGTGCAGATACGCAGTATTTT	CASSVDTSGDGADTQYF
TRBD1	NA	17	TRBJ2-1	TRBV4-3	TGCGCCAGCAGCCAAGATTTAAGAGACAGGGTCTACAATGAGCAGTTCTTC	CASSQDLRDRVYNEQFF
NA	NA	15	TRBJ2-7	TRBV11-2	TGTACCAGCAGCCCCCCCCAGGGGGGGATCTACGAGCAGTACTTC	CTSSPPQGGIYEQYF
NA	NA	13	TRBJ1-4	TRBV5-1	TGCGCCAGCTGCTTCCAGGGAGGGGAAAAACTGTTTTTT	CASCFQGGEKLFF
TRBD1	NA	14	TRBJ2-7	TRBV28	TGTGCCAGCAGACCACAGGGGAGCTCCTACGAGCAGTACTTC	CASRPQGSSYEQYF
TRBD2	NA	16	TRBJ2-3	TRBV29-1	TGCAGCGTGAAGGGGCGCCTAGCGGGGACCACAGATACGCAGTATTTT	CSVKGRLAGTTDTQYF
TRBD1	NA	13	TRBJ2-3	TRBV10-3	TGTGCCACCGCGACAGGGAGCACAGATACGCAGTATTTT	CATATGSTDTQYF
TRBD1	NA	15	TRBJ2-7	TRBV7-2	TGTGCCAGCAGCTTAGCGGGGACAGGGCTACACGAGCAGTACTTC	CASSLAGTGLHEQYF
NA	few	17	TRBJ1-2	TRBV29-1	TGCAGCGTTGAAGACCCCTGGCACTCCGCAGCTAACTATGGCTACACCTTC	CSVEDPWHSAANYGYTF